Listed below are T cell receptor beta chains from one sample, sequenced in a study of regulatory T cells in long-lasting Graves disease. From the multiplex PCR reads, TCRdb called clonotypes with MiXCR, one entry per CDR3 protein. The sample lists about 470,000 distinct CDR3 sequences, about 20% seen once, with 7.8% in the top ten. Sequenced material: peripheral blood mononuclear cells (PBMCs), taken when the disease was refractory, from a patient treated with antithyroid drugs. The receptors were sampled from a female donor with Graves disease. The conserved cysteine and the conserved F or W are not part of the CDR3 here. Fields, in order: J gene, V gene, CDR3 protein.

j_gene: TRBJ1-1; v_gene: TRBV28; CDR3aa: ASFENTEAF
j_gene: TRBJ2-7; v_gene: TRBV4-1; CDR3aa: ASSQLALRGYEQY
j_gene: TRBJ2-5; v_gene: TRBV29-1; CDR3aa: SVEEGFQETQY
j_gene: TRBJ1-3; v_gene: TRBV3-1; CDR3aa: ASSQDRGGVGNTIY
j_gene: TRBJ2-5; v_gene: TRBV9; CDR3aa: ASSVGQGRETQY
j_gene: TRBJ1-3; v_gene: TRBV9; CDR3aa: ASSRGFGNTIY
j_gene: TRBJ1-1; v_gene: TRBV27; CDR3aa: ASSPGTFFEAF
j_gene: TRBJ2-4; v_gene: TRBV6-2/TRBV6-3; CDR3aa: ASRVGGNIQY
j_gene: TRBJ2-7; v_gene: TRBV2; CDR3aa: ASSEARTGEQY
j_gene: TRBJ1-1; v_gene: TRBV7-9; CDR3aa: ASSHDRAAEAF